This T cell receptor (beta chain) was profiled in a study of blood T cell repertoires in COVID-19. The Seattle patients joined while their infection was active and were tracked longitudinally afterward. As originally analysed: Amplified reference gene primers provided the basis for estimating nucleated cell counts. The table came from immunoSEQ multiplex PCR; TCRdb's copy has only in-frame clones and leaves some out. That table gives V, J and clone size, and the DNA gave D and trimming. The sample contains a few hundred thousand clones, about 89% of which appear only once. The TCR sequence derives from a woman aged 25 to 39 with COVID-19, enrolled during active disease. Sequencing was done on a sample of peripheral blood.

As DNA, the CDR3 is TGTGCCAGCAGCGGCAAACAGGGCTCCTATAATTCACCCCTCCACTTT. Its protein product is CASSGKQGSYNSPLHF. The gene calls are TRBV9 and TRBJ1-6; possibly TRBD1 for D (6 bases). Per the germline V gene, CDR1 is SGDLS and CDR2 is YYNGEE. The ends were cut back, 3 bases at V and 0 bases at J, with 10 bases in the middle. The CDR3 is made up of 16 amino acids.